The 14 T cell receptor beta chains below were found in one sample sequenced in a study of glioma-infiltrating T cells. The iRepertoire nested amplicon-rescue multiplex PCR amplified TCR alpha and beta CDR3s from RNA. TCRdb analysed the multiplex PCR reads with MiXCR anew, one entry per CDR3 protein. Altogether roughly 350,000 distinct CDR3 sequences are present, 41% being singletons, with the ten largest covering more than 10%. Sequenced input: glioma tissue, nonneoplastic brain tissue, or PBMCs (not recorded which). Source of these receptors: a human donor with low-grade glioma or glioblastoma, undergoing nonglioma brain surgery, or in good health (not recorded which).

This clonotype was detected only a few times. This chain connects TRBV28 to TRBJ1-1; D is undetermined. The CDR3 is 15 residues long. Germline V gene lookup returns CDR1 MDHEN and CDR2 SYDVKM. Trimming took off 5 bases at V and 5 bases at J, with 18 bases between the two ends. CDR3 in amino acids: CASSLTQEPRTEAFF. As DNA, the CDR3 is TGTGCCAGCAGTCTAACCCAGGAGCCGAGGACTGAAGCTTTCTTT.

This clonotype appeared a few times. The rearrangement links TRBV20-1 to TRBJ2-7; D perhaps matches TRBD1 (5 bases). Trimming removed 6 bases from V and 0 bases from J, with 12 bases in between. The CDR3 consists of 13 residues. Per the germline V gene, CDR1 is DFQATT and CDR2 is SNEGSKA (reference sequence). DNA of the CDR3: TGCAGTGCCCTGGACACGAACTCCTACGAGCAGTACTTC. It translates to CSALDTNSYEQYF.

V is TRBV29-1 and J is TRBJ2-1; D not certain. Trimming pared 4 bases from V and 10 bases from J, leaving 26 bases between. The CDR3 consists of 16 residues. Per the germline V gene, CDR1 is SQVTM and CDR2 is ANQGSEA. Here the CDR3 reads CSVVPRWTVTPTEQFF. Written as DNA, the CDR3 is TGCAGCGTTGTCCCCAGGTGGACGGTGACTCCTACGGAGCAGTTCTTC.

About this clonotype: Sequence at one end of the junction differs from germline and may be a read error. V gene TRBV5-1 combines with J gene TRBJ1-1; TRBD1 might be the D (6 bases). The CDR3 runs 13 residues. Germline V lookup: CDR1 SGHRS, CDR2 YFSETQ. The CDR3 region has the DNA TGCGCCAGCAGACTGGACAGCAACGGTGAAGCTTACTTT. It yields the protein CASRLDSNGEAYF.

Worth noting for this clonotype: This may be a read error, as it is one base from a much larger clone. The chain has TRBV2 and TRBJ2-1, with no clear D. Germline CDR1 is SNHLY and CDR2 is FYNNEI. The CDR3 loop spans 14 amino acids. Trimming removed 2 bases from V and 8 bases from J, with 13 bases in between. The CDR3 loop reads CASSEQVSSDEQFF. The CDR3 DNA reads TGTGCCAGCAGTGAACAGGTGTCGTCCGATGAGCAGTTCTTC.

This clonotype was seen only a few times. J is TRBJ2-3 and V is TRBV4-3; no definite D call. Trimming took off 0 bases at V and 0 bases at J, with 7 bases between the two ends. CDR3 length: 15 amino acids. The V gene's germline CDR1 is LGHNA and CDR2 YSLEER. CDR3 amino acids: CASSQEPKSTDTQYF. The CDR3 DNA follows: TGCGCCAGCAGCCAAGAACCCAAGAGCACAGATACGCAGTATTTT.

The J gene is TRBJ2-7, the V gene TRBV7-9; the match to TRBD1 covers 8 bases. CDR1 is SEHNR, CDR2 FQNEAQ, per germline (reference sequence). This CDR3 has 14 residues. J gave up 2 bases and V 3 bases, and 3 bases lay outside the gene matches. The CDR3 nucleotides are TGTGCCAGCAGCTTGACAGGGGCCCCCTACGAGCAGTACTTC. It is translated as CASSLTGAPYEQYF.

Points on this clonotype: A much bigger clone sits one base away, suggesting this may be a read error. DNA of the CDR3: TGTGCCAGCAGACAGGGGATGACCACAGATACGCAGTATTTT. This encodes CASRQGMTTDTQYF. The chain carries TRBV27 and TRBJ2-3; 7 nucleotides line up with TRBD1. The length of the CDR3 is 14 residues. The germline gives CDR1 MNHEY, CDR2 SMNVEV (reference sequence). V trimming: 6 bases; J trimming: 2 bases; junction bases outside the gene matches: 5.

This clonotype occurred many times. The rearrangement joins TRBV27 to TRBJ2-7; the match to TRBD2 covers 12 bases. Germline V lookup: CDR1 MNHEY, CDR2 SMNVEV (reference sequence). This CDR3 region has 15 residues. The V segment lost 5 bases and the J segment 1 base; nucleotides outside the gene matches: 3. CDR3 in DNA: TGTGCCAGCAGTACTCTAGCGGGGGGGTCCTACGAGCAGTACTTC. Protein: CASSTLAGGSYEQYF.

The chain joins TRBV18 to TRBJ1-1, with D unclear. The V end lost 2 bases, the J end lost 5 bases, and 15 bases lay between the germline ends. This CDR3 is built from 15 residues. Germline V lookup: CDR1 KGHSH, CDR2 LQKENI. The CDR3 sequence is CASSPGFIRETEAFF. The CDR3 region has the DNA TGTGCCAGCTCACCAGGATTTATACGGGAAACTGAAGCTTTCTTT. Full variable domain (outside the CDR3, taken from reference TRBV18 and TRBJ1-1): NAGVMQNPRHLVRRRGQEARLRCSPMKGHSHVYWYRQLPEEGLKFMVYLQKENIIDESGMPKERFSAEFPKEGPSILRIQQVVRGDSAAYFCASSPGFIRETEAFFGQGTRLTVV.

The chain links TRBV7-2 to TRBJ2-7; 8 bases are a match to TRBD2. Germline V lookup: CDR1 SGHTA, CDR2 FQGNSA. With V trimmed by 0 bases and J by 4 bases, 14 bases remained unmatched. This CDR3 spans 18 amino acids. CDR3 protein: CASSLAQSVSGEGYEQYF. In DNA form, the CDR3 reads TGTGCCAGCAGCTTAGCCCAGAGCGTTAGCGGGGAGGGGTACGAGCAGTACTTC.

The chain recombines TRBV28 with TRBJ2-1, with TRBD2 matching 11 bases. Trimming took 5 bases from V and 7 from J; bases not matched to a gene: 7. CDR3 length: 15 amino acids. Germline V lookup: CDR1 MDHEN, CDR2 SYDVKM. CDR3 loop: CASSQGLAGSNEQFF. In DNA form, the CDR3 reads TGTGCCAGCAGTCAAGGACTAGCGGGCTCTAATGAGCAGTTCTTC.

In its sample, this clonotype was seen a few times. The V gene is TRBV6-6, the J gene TRBJ2-5; 8 nucleotides match TRBD2. Germline assignment: CDR1 MNHNY and CDR2 SVGAGI (reference sequence). Trimming cost V 2 bases and J 5 bases; bases outside gene matches: 10. This CDR3 is built from 16 residues. The CDR3 DNA sequence: TGTGCCAGCAGTTACGCCCGGGGGGGGTCACGGGAGACCCAGTACTTC. This translates into CASSYARGGSRETQYF.

This clonotype was found a few times. The V and J genes are TRBV20-1 and TRBJ2-1; 12 nucleotides agree with TRBD2. The CDR3 totals 17 residues. J gave up 1 base and V 0 bases, and 4 bases lay outside the gene matches. The germline CDR1 and CDR2 sequences are DFQATT and SNEGSKA (reference sequence). CDR3 protein: CSARDLAGGYSYNEQFF. As DNA, the CDR3 is TGCAGTGCTAGAGACCTAGCGGGAGGGTATTCCTACAATGAGCAGTTCTTC.